This T cell receptor (beta chain) was retrieved from a study of shared clonotypes between healthy human individuals. The germline V gene has CDR1 MNHNY and CDR2 SVGAGI (reference sequence). Trimming took off 2 bases at V and 8 bases at J, with 19 bases between the two ends. The CDR3 sequence is 16 residues long. Regarding the study as a whole: Rarefaction curves obtained for sorted subsets showed sequencing incomplete despite large depth.

Remarks on this clone: Its target is not known.

The DNA input per sorted-subset replicate PCR was 200 ng, corresponding to roughly 30,000 T cell genomes. TCRdb keeps only in-frame clones here, not all; method: immunoSEQ multiplex PCR. The sample has 2 million to 3 million clones, over 85% seen once. The sequence was obtained from a man aged 18 to 29 in good health. The chain links TRBV6-6 to TRBJ2-1; the D is unclear. The sequencing sample was made of naive CD4+ T cells sorted from blood. Indicated subset: CD45RA+ positively selected. CDR3 region: CASSYSRPVQTYEQFF. Here the CDR3 DNA reads TGTGCCAGCAGTTACAGCAGGCCAGTACAAACCTATGAGCAGTTCTTC.